These 29 T cell receptor beta chains originate from one sample sequenced in a study of vaccination effects on CD4 cells after COVID-19. Sequencing followed a ViraFEST assay step that expanded antigen-specific CD4+ T cells with viral peptide pools. On approximately day 9 of culture, CD4+ T cells were separated out. In the vaccine recipients, nucleocapsid antibodies were negative and there was no prior SARS-CoV-2 infection. Repertoires were generated with immunoSEQ multiplex PCR, while TCRdb's copy carries only in-frame clones and drops some. The table lists approximately 68,000 clones, under 80% of them singletons. The antigens of these receptors remain unknown. Here the sequenced sample was CD4+ T cells from PBMCs cultured with SARS-CoV-2 spike peptides, taken before COVID-19 vaccination. These receptor sequences come from a human donor who received a COVID-19 vaccine.

The genes are TRBV19 and TRBJ1-1, with D unclear. The V gene's germline CDR1 is LNHDA and CDR2 SQIVND (reference sequence). There are 12 residues in the CDR3. V lost 7 bases and J lost 6, with 12 bases in between. This CDR3 reads CASTSRKSEAFF. CDR3 DNA: TGTGCCAGTACCTCGAGGAAGTCTGAAGCTTTCTTT.

This clone has only a few counts. This chain joins TRBV14 and TRBJ1-6, with a tentative D call TRBD1 (5 bases). V was pared by 3 bases and J by 2 bases, with 8 bases between. CDR3 size: 15 residues. Germline V gene sequence: CDR1 SGHDN, CDR2 FVKESK. CDR3 in DNA: TGTGCCAGCAGCCAGGGGGAACCCTATAATTCACCCCTCCACTTT. This gives the protein CASSQGEPYNSPLHF.

This clone has a handful of counts. The rearrangement uses TRBV7-2 and TRBJ2-5; 11 nucleotides match TRBD2. Per the germline V gene, CDR1 is SGHTA and CDR2 is FQGNSA. The CDR3 runs 16 residues. After removal of 5 bases from V and 5 bases from J, the junction contained 10 bases not matched to a gene. The CDR3 region has the DNA TGTGCCAGCAGCCGTACTAGCGGGGGCTCGAGGGAGACCCAGTACTTC. The encoded protein is CASSRTSGGSRETQYF. The full variable domain, with the rest looked up from reference TRBV7-2 and TRBJ2-5, is GAGVSQSPSNKVTEKGKDVELRCDPISGHTALYWYRQSLGQGLEFLIYFQGNSAPDKSGLPSDRFSAERTGGSVSTLTIQRTQQEDSAVYLCASSRTSGGSRETQYFGPGTRLLVL.

The chain employs TRBV25-1 and TRBJ1-1, with a possible D match to TRBD1 (5 bases). The CDR3 contains 13 residues. The germline V gene encodes CDR1 MGHDK and CDR2 SYGVNS. V dropped 4 bases and J dropped 4 bases, with 10 bases sitting between them. CDR3 sequence reads: CASSGPQGTEAFF. CDR3 nucleotide sequence: TGTGCCAGCAGTGGGCCCCAGGGCACTGAAGCTTTCTTT. Supplemented by reference TRBV25-1 and TRBJ1-1, the full variable domain reads EADIYQTPRYLVIGTGKKITLECSQTMGHDKMYWYQQDPGMELHLIHYSYGVNSTEKGDLSSESTVSRIRTEHFPLTLESARPSHTSQYLCASSGPQGTEAFFGQGTRLTVV.

This chain links TRBV24-1 with TRBJ1-2; 12 positions agree with TRBD1. The J segment lost 8 bases and the V segment lost 2 bases, leaving 8 bases of the junction unmatched. Germline V gene sequence: CDR1 KGHDR, CDR2 SFDVKD. The CDR3 length is 16 residues. The DNA for the CDR3 is TGTGCCACCAGTGATTCACCGGGACAGGGGGCGTGGGGCTACACCTTC. Protein sequence: CATSDSPGQGAWGYTF.

DNA of the CDR3: TGTGCCACCAGTGATTCCGGGCCCCAGAAGGCGACCCAGTACTTC. Protein sequence: CATSDSGPQKATQYF. This chain uses TRBV24-1 with TRBJ2-5; D unclear. V was cut by 2 bases and J by 7 bases, with 16 bases left in between. The CDR3 loop spans 15 amino acids. The V gene's germline CDR1 is KGHDR and CDR2 SFDVKD.

This rearrangement joins TRBV5-1 to TRBJ2-3; D might be TRBD2 (6 bases). CDR1 is SGHRS, CDR2 YFSETQ, per germline. The V and J ends lost 0 bases and 9 bases respectively, with 11 bases between them. CDR3 length equals 13 residues. This CDR3 reads CASSLAGLQTQYF. DNA of the CDR3: TGCGCCAGCAGCTTGGCGGGACTTCAAACGCAGTATTTT.

The rearrangement joins TRBV28 to TRBJ2-1; possible D gene TRBD2, 6 bases. The CDR3 spans 13 residues. V gave up 8 bases and J gave up 2 bases, with 10 bases separating them. Germline V gene sequence: CDR1 MDHEN, CDR2 SYDVKM. The CDR3 DNA sequence: TGTGCCAGCTGCGGGGCACCCTACAATGAGCAGTTCTTC. This codes for CASCGAPYNEQFF.

The V gene is TRBV9, the J gene TRBJ2-5; D might be TRBD1 (7 bases). Trimming removed 5 bases from V and 4 bases from J, with 15 bases in between. Looked up from germline, CDR1 is SGDLS and CDR2 is YYNGEE. CDR3 length: 14 amino acids. The CDR3 region has the DNA TGTGCCAGCAGTTCCGGGACAGCGGGAGAGACCCAGTACTTC. Translating gives CASSSGTAGETQYF.

This chain joins TRBV7-7 and TRBJ2-5, with D possibly TRBD2 on 7 matching bases. The CDR3 covers 14 residues. Trimming shortened V by 4 bases and J by 5 bases, and 14 bases separated the two germline ends. Germline CDR1 and CDR2: SSHAT and FNYEAQ (reference sequence). CDR3 region: CASSWGGPEETQYF. The CDR3, as DNA: TGTGCCAGCAGCTGGGGGGGGCCGGAGGAGACCCAGTACTTC. Using reference TRBV7-7 and TRBJ2-5 for the parts outside the CDR3, the full variable domain is GAGVSQSPRYKVTKRGQDVTLRCDPISSHATLYWYQQALGQGPEFLTYFNYEAQPDKSGLPSDRFSAERPEGSISTLTIQRTEQRDSAMYRCASSWGGPEETQYFGPGTRLLVL.

The chain combines TRBV4-1 with TRBJ1-4; unclear D gene. Germline CDR1 reads MGHRA; CDR2 reads YSYEKL. The CDR3 is made up of 15 amino acids. V lost 4 bases and J 0 bases, leaving 9 bases between the germline ends. CDR3: CASSRYSSTNEKLFF. In nucleotides, the CDR3 is TGCGCCAGCAGCCGGTACAGCTCAACTAATGAAAAACTGTTTTTT.

The chain combines TRBV5-5 with TRBJ1-1; D may be TRBD1 (5 bases). The CDR3 is 14 amino acids. The V end was cut by 0 bases, the J end by 8 bases, with 14 bases between. Germline loops: CDR1 SGHKS, CDR2 YYEKEE (reference sequence). In DNA, the CDR3 is TGTGCCAGCAGCTTGGTAGCAGGGAAGTCCGAAGCTTTCTTT. It codes for CASSLVAGKSEAFF.

The chain is built from TRBV7-3 and TRBJ2-3; D perhaps matches TRBD2 (6 bases). The V gene's germline CDR1 is SGHTA and CDR2 FQGTGA. Trimming took off 5 bases at V and 4 bases at J, with 13 bases between the two ends. The CDR3 is 14 residues long. CDR3 DNA: TGTGCCAGCAGCAGCGCCGGGGGTTCAGATACGCAGTATTTT. Amino acids: CASSSAGGSDTQYF.

Points on this clone: The sample has other DNA sequences that encode this CDR3 too. J is TRBJ1-2 and V is TRBV6-5, with D perhaps TRBD1 (6 bases). This CDR3 has 13 residues. Trimming took 5 bases from V and 2 from J, leaving 9 bases between them. Germline values: CDR1 MNHEY, CDR2 SVGAGI. The chain's CDR3 is CASSRTANYGYTF. The CDR3, as DNA: TGTGCCAGCAGTCGGACAGCAAACTATGGCTACACCTTC.

A few counts support this clone. The chain is built from TRBV7-2 and TRBJ2-6; tentatively, D is TRBD2 (5 bases). The CDR3 is 15 residues long. Per the germline V gene, CDR1 is SGHTA and CDR2 is FQGNSA. Trimming took off 3 bases at V and 2 bases at J, with 8 bases between the two ends. CDR3: CASSLRVAGANVLTF. The CDR3 DNA reads TGTGCCAGCAGCTTGAGGGTTGCTGGGGCCAACGTCCTGACTTTC.

This chain joins TRBV6-5 and TRBJ1-3; unclear D gene. CDR1 is MNHEY, CDR2 SVGAGI, per germline. The CDR3 has 13 amino acids. V was trimmed by 8 bases and J by 0 bases, leaving 8 bases between them. CDR3 residues: CASALLSGNTIYF. The CDR3 DNA is TGTGCCAGCGCCCTCCTCTCTGGAAACACCATATATTTT.

The chain carries TRBV19 and TRBJ1-4; possibly TRBD1 for D (5 bases). The V gene lost 6 bases and the J gene lost 2 bases, with 10 bases spanning the gap. The CDR3 contains 14 residues. CDR1 is LNHDA, CDR2 SQIVND, per germline (reference sequence). CDR3 sequence: CASRARDTNEKLFF. The CDR3 DNA is TGTGCCAGTAGGGCCCGGGACACTAATGAAAAACTGTTTTTT. Drawing the rest from reference TRBV19 and TRBJ1-4, the complete variable domain is DGGITQSPKYLFRKEGQNVTLSCEQNLNHDAMYWYRQDPGQGLRLIYYSQIVNDFQKGDIAEGYSVSREKKESFPLTVTSAQKNPTAFYLCASRARDTNEKLFFGSGTQLSVL.

The CDR3 loop is CASSLAHGETQYF. The CDR3, as DNA: TGTGCCAGCAGTTTAGCACATGGGGAGACCCAGTACTTC. The V gene is TRBV12-3 or TRBV12-4, the J gene TRBJ2-5; no firm D call. This CDR3 region has 13 residues. V lost 0 bases to trimming and J lost 5 bases, with 7 bases between them.

This chain connects TRBV6-6 to TRBJ2-3; possible D gene TRBD2, 5 bases. Germline V gene lookup returns CDR1 MNHNY and CDR2 SVGAGI (reference sequence). CDR3 length: 15 residues. Trimming took 0 bases from V and 4 from J, leaving 11 bases between them. CDR3 sequence reads: CASSYSKRESDTQYF. CDR3 in DNA: TGTGCCAGCAGTTACTCGAAGAGGGAGTCAGATACGCAGTATTTT.

The CDR3 is CASSKDGDLNYGYTF. CDR3 nucleotide sequence: TGTGCCAGCAGTAAGGACGGGGACCTTAACTATGGCTACACCTTC. This chain links TRBV2 with TRBJ1-2, with TRBD1 as a possible D gene (5 bases). The CDR3 totals 15 residues. With 5 bases removed from V and 1 base from J, the gap between germline ends came to 14 bases. Looked up from germline, CDR1 is SNHLY and CDR2 is FYNNEI.

The gene calls are TRBV2 and TRBJ1-2; 7 positions agree with TRBD1. Germline V gene sequence: CDR1 SNHLY, CDR2 FYNNEI. This CDR3 comprises 13 residues. Trimming at V came to 5 bases and at J to 8 bases, leaving 8 bases not matched to a gene. Here the CDR3 reads CASSPGTVEGYTF. The DNA for the CDR3 is TGTGCCAGCAGTCCCGGGACAGTCGAGGGCTACACCTTC.

This chain uses TRBV7-9 with TRBJ1-6; D call uncertain. The CDR3 runs 13 residues. Germline V gives CDR1 SEHNR, CDR2 FQNEAQ (reference sequence). The ends were cut back, 4 bases at V and 10 bases at J, with 11 bases in the middle. The CDR3 sequence is CASSSAGKSPLHF. The CDR3 bases are TGTGCCAGCAGCTCGGCGGGGAAATCACCCCTCCACTTT.

This chain links TRBV9 with TRBJ2-5; D may match TRBD1 or TRBD2 (6 bases each). CDR3 length: 16 amino acids. CDR1 and CDR2 from the germline V gene are SGDLS and YYNGEE. The V end was cut by 4 bases, the J end by 5 bases, with 21 bases between. The CDR3 sequence: CASSPQGGGGGETQYF. The CDR3 DNA sequence: TGTGCCAGCAGCCCGCAAGGAGGAGGGGGTGGCGAGACCCAGTACTTC.

The J gene is TRBJ2-2, the V gene TRBV12-5, with D possibly TRBD1 on 6 matching bases. The CDR3 length is 13 residues. V gave up 6 bases and J gave up 5 bases, with 10 bases separating them. Germline values: CDR1 LGHNT, CDR2 FRNRAP. DNA of the CDR3: TGTGCTAGTGGAACAGGGATGACCGGGGAGCTGTTTTTT. Translating gives CASGTGMTGELFF.

This clone was detected once. The gene calls are TRBV2 and TRBJ2-3; D remains ambiguous. CDR1 and CDR2 from the germline V gene are SNHLY and FYNNEI. V was cut by 8 bases and J by 6 bases, with 12 bases left in between. This CDR3 is 12 amino acids long. The CDR3 loop is CASSRPRDTQYF. In DNA form, the CDR3 reads TGTGCCAGCTCGCGACCAAGGGATACGCAGTATTTT.

This sequence joins TRBV19 and TRBJ2-3; D is undetermined. V gave up 7 bases and J gave up 0 bases, with 8 bases separating them. Germline loops: CDR1 LNHDA, CDR2 SQIVND (reference sequence). This CDR3 is 13 amino acids long. CDR3 loop: CASMRPSTDTQYF. The CDR3 region has the DNA TGTGCCAGTATGCGCCCTAGCACAGATACGCAGTATTTT.

The rearrangement uses TRBV7-2 and TRBJ2-1; 8 positions agree with TRBD1. Unmatched junction bases numbered 4, after V lost 1 base and J lost 2 bases. This CDR3 has 16 amino acids. CDR1 and CDR2 (germline): SGHTA, FQGNSA. The DNA for the CDR3 is TGTGCCAGCAGCTTAGGCCAGGGGGCTACCTACAATGAGCAGTTCTTC. It translates to CASSLGQGATYNEQFF.

The V call is TRBV12-5, the J call TRBJ2-5, with D hard to call. Trimming removed 7 bases at V and 2 bases at J, with 17 bases between. The CDR3 is made up of 15 amino acids. Germline V CDR1 and CDR2: LGHNT, FRNRAP. Here the CDR3 DNA reads TGTGCTAGTGCCCTCAACCGGGCTGAACAAGAGACCCAGTACTTC. Translation gives CASALNRAEQETQYF. The full variable domain, its missing parts supplied by reference TRBV12-5 and TRBJ2-5, is DARVTQTPRHKVTEMGQEVTMRCQPILGHNTVFWYRQTMMQGLELLAYFRNRAPLDDSGMPKDRFSAEMPDATLATLKIQPSEPRDSAVYFCASALNRAEQETQYFGPGTRLLVL.

V and J are TRBV18 and TRBJ1-1; D gene unclear. CDR3 length equals 18 residues. Germline CDR1 and CDR2: KGHSH and LQKENI. V lost 2 bases and J lost 0, with 19 bases in between. Written as DNA, the CDR3 is TGTGCCAGCTCACCAGTGGCGGAGGGATGGCCCATGAACACTGAAGCTTTCTTT. It yields the protein CASSPVAEGWPMNTEAFF.